The clone carrying this TCR beta chain was counted a single time. Its antigen is not identified. The CDR3 is made up of 12 amino acids. Between the trimmed V and J ends, which lost 1 base and 6 bases, there was a span of 8 bases. The V gene's germline CDR1 is GTSNPN and CDR2 SVGIG (reference sequence). The protocol was immunoSEQ multiplex PCR, while the TCRdb copy is restricted to in-frame clones and leaves out a portion. This table has roughly 48,000 clones, about three quarters appearing once. These data are taken from a study of T cells in localized non-small cell lung cancer. Findings of the study overall: Sequencing involved a lone tumor region, leaving heterogeneity possible. Blood T cell density predicted longer survival; adjacent-lung clonality, shorter. Turning up in adjacent lung were a median roughly 59 of the top 100 tumor clones. It was uninvolved adjacent lung that showed the highest T cell clonality, exceeding tumor.

Sequenced material: PBMCs, taken before any cancer treatment. This sequence was found in a woman aged 40 to 75 with stage II lung adenocarcinoma. The chain joins TRBV30 to TRBJ2-3, with D hard to call. The CDR3 loop reads CAWSDSWDTQYF. CDR3 in DNA: TGTGCCTGGAGTGACAGTTGGGATACGCAGTATTTT.